This passage covers 29 T cell receptor delta chains from one sample sequenced in a study of gamma-delta T cells after stem cell transplantation. TCRdb made new clone calls on the RT-PCR reads using CATT. The table records over 5,000 delta-chain clones, around 2% of them present only once. The source material was gamma-delta T cells. These receptors were taken from a human donor. It is not recorded whose cells these are; they may come from a transplant donor.

There are a few counts of this clone. Possible read error: a much larger clone is one base away. The chain has TRDV2 and TRDJ1, with 13 bases matching TRDD3. The V gene's germline CDR1 is GEAIGNYY and CDR2 EKD. This CDR3 spans 20 amino acids. With 0 bases clipped from V and 5 bases from J, the junction kept 17 bases outside the gene matches. The CDR3 nucleotides read TGTGCCTGTGACACCATGGGACTTACTGGGGGATACGGAAAAACTGATAAACTCATCTTT. Its translation is CACDTMGLTGGYGKTDKLIF.

There are a few counts of this clone. TCRdb's protein for this DNA is that of a much larger clone and differs from the translation at residue 11, likely a read error; the protein shown is the DNA translation. The chain links TRDV2 to TRDJ1; 13 bases agree with TRDD3. Germline V CDR1 and CDR2: GEAIGNYY, EKD. The CDR3 consists of 17 residues. V gave up 0 bases and J gave up 5 bases; unmatched junction bases: 8. The CDR3 DNA reads TGTGCCTGTGACACCATTACTGGGGGATACGCCTCTGATAAACTCATCTTT. Translating gives CACDTITGGYASDKLIF.

This clone turned up a few times. TCRdb attributes to this sequence the protein of a much larger clone, which differs from the DNA translation at residue 3; a read error is likely, and the protein displayed is translated from the DNA. The chain has TRDV2 and TRDJ3; 8 bases map to TRDD3. This CDR3 has 19 residues. The germline gives CDR1 GEAIGNYY, CDR2 EKD. CDR3 sequence: CARDKLGEPSSWDTRQMFF. The CDR3 DNA reads as TGTGCCCGTGACAAGCTGGGGGAGCCAAGCTCCTGGGACACCCGACAGATGTTTTTC.

This clone has just a few counts. TCRdb records a much larger clone's protein for this DNA, with a difference at residue 4 that likely arises from a read error; the protein given is the translation of the DNA. The chain links TRDV2 to TRDJ1; D possibly matches TRDD2 or TRDD3 (5 bases each). CDR1 GEAIGNYY and CDR2 EKD come from the germline V gene. The CDR3 consists of 20 residues. The DNA of the CDR3 is TGTGCCTGTGGCACCGTGAGCTCTTCCCGGGGGTCCAGCGGAGGCGATAAACTCATCTTT. Translating it yields CACGTVSSSRGSSGGDKLIF.

With regard to this clone: This likely reflects a read error, since a far larger clone is one base away. The chain combines TRDV1 with TRDJ1, with 10 bases identical to TRDD3. The CDR3 is made up of 22 amino acids. V dropped 5 bases and J dropped 3; count of bases not matched to a gene: 27. CDR1 is TSWWSYY, CDR2 QGS, per germline. In nucleotides, the CDR3 is TGTGCTCTTGGGATGCCCTTCCTAACAATGCACCTGTACTGGGGGATCCCCGATAAACTCATCTTT. This sequence encodes CALGMPFLTMHLYWGIPDKLIF.

By share of the sample, this clone is medium-sized. This sequence joins TRDV2 and TRDJ1; D unresolved. The CDR3 length is 15 residues. CDR1 is GEAIGNYY, CDR2 EKD, per germline. Trimming shortened V by 8 bases and J by 2 bases, and 20 bases separated the two germline ends. CDR3 bases: TGTGCCTCAGATCCTGTCGAGGCCCCAACCGATAAACTCATCTTT. Translating gives CASDPVEAPTDKLIF.

The V gene is TRDV2, the J gene TRDJ1; 8 nucleotides match TRDD3. The germline V gene has CDR1 GEAIGNYY and CDR2 EKD. J was trimmed by 0 bases and V by 3 bases; bases with no gene match: 14. The CDR3 runs 18 residues. The CDR3 here is CACDDLLLGVQYTDKLIF. The CDR3 nucleotides read TGTGCCTGTGACGACCTATTACTGGGGGTCCAGTACACCGATAAACTCATCTTT.

The chain recombines TRDV2 with TRDJ1, with 13 bases lining up with TRDD3. From germline, CDR1 is GEAIGNYY and CDR2 EKD. The V gene end was trimmed by 0 bases and the J gene end by 9 bases; junction bases not matched to a gene: 12. The CDR3 loop spans 17 amino acids. The CDR3 nucleotides are TGTGCCTGTGACACCACTACTGGGGGATACGTCTCTGATGAACTCATCTTT. Translation: CACDTTTGGYVSDELIF.

The sample holds a few counts of this clone. For this DNA, TCRdb reports the protein of a much larger clone, which diverges at residue 5, most likely from a read error; the protein presented here is translated directly from the DNA. V is TRDV2 and J is TRDJ1; the D gene is possibly TRDD3 (6 bases). V shed 3 bases and J shed 4 bases, with 20 bases lying between them. The CDR3 length is 16 residues. CDR1 is GEAIGNYY, CDR2 EKD, per germline. This CDR3 reads CACDAVGGRPGDKLIF. CDR3 sequence (DNA): TGTGCCTGTGACGCCGTCGGGGGAAGACCGGGCGATAAACTCATCTTT.

This clone showed up many times. V usage is TRDV2 and J usage is TRDJ1; D is unresolved. The CDR3 totals 15 residues. In germline, CDR1 is GEAIGNYY, CDR2 EKD. Trimming pared 0 bases from V and 0 bases from J, leaving 10 bases between. CDR3 nucleotide sequence: TGTGCCTGTGACACCGTTGAGCTCCACACCGATAAACTCATCTTT. It translates to CACDTVELHTDKLIF.

In its sample, this clone is medium-sized. Additional DNA sequences in this sample encode the identical CDR3. The chain joins TRDV2 to TRDJ1, with TRDD3 as a possible D gene (6 bases). Germline loops: CDR1 GEAIGNYY, CDR2 EKD. This CDR3 is built from 17 residues. V lost 0 bases, J lost 3 bases, and 19 bases lay in between. The CDR3 DNA reads TGTGCCTGTGACACCGTGCGGAGAGTGTCTGGGGCCGATAAACTCATCTTT. Amino acid sequence: CACDTVRRVSGADKLIF.

Only a few counts were recorded for this clone. The translation of this DNA and the TCRdb protein of a much larger clone differ at residue 3, probably owing to a read error; the protein shown here is translated from the DNA. This sequence joins TRDV2 and TRDJ2; the match to TRDD3 covers 13 bases. Germline V gives CDR1 GEAIGNYY, CDR2 EKD. CDR3 length equals 18 residues. The DNA of the CDR3 is TGTGCCCGTGACGATATACTGGGGGATACGCAAATGACAGCACAACTCTTCTTT. As protein: CARDDILGDTQMTAQLFF.

By sample share, this clone is large. The same CDR3 can be traced to other DNA sequences in this sample. The V and J genes are TRDV2 and TRDJ1; 8 nucleotides align to TRDD3. Germline-derived CDR1 and CDR2 are GEAIGNYY and EKD. This CDR3 has 15 residues. V dropped 0 bases and J dropped 0; count of bases not matched to a gene: 2. As DNA, the CDR3 is TGTGCCTGTGACACCGTTGGGGGATACACCGATAAACTCATCTTT. This gives the protein CACDTVGGYTDKLIF.

As concerns this clone: TCRdb pairs this DNA with a much larger clone's protein that differs at residue 3, likely a read error; the protein shown was translated from the DNA. The chain is built from TRDV2 and TRDJ1, with 13 bases that match TRDD3. CDR3 length: 19 amino acids. CDR1 is GEAIGNYY, CDR2 EKD, per germline. CDR3 residues: CARDTLLGDTQTNTDKLIF. The CDR3 DNA reads TGTGCCCGTGACACCCTACTGGGGGATACGCAGACGAACACCGATAAACTCATCTTT.

The chain has TRDV1 and TRDJ1; the D gene is possibly TRDD3 (5 bases). The CDR3 consists of 19 residues. With 4 bases removed from V and 0 bases from J, the gap between germline ends came to 24 bases. The germline V gene encodes CDR1 TSWWSYY and CDR2 QGS. The CDR3 nucleotides are TGTGCTCTTGGGGGGCCGGGGTGGGGACCTCCCAGGTACACCGATAAACTCATCTTT. This translates into CALGGPGWGPPRYTDKLIF.

By share, this clone counts as medium-sized. The same CDR3 is also encoded by other DNA sequences in this sample. The chain recombines TRDV2 with TRDJ1, with TRDD3 matching over 10 bases. This CDR3 spans 15 amino acids. The V and J ends lost 5 bases and 2 bases, in that order; junction bases with no gene match: 7. Germline V gene sequence: CDR1 GEAIGNYY, CDR2 EKD. CDR3 protein: CACGAVLGDTDKLIF. DNA for the CDR3: TGTGCCTGTGGCGCCGTACTGGGGGATACCGATAAACTCATCTTT.

To note about this clone: TCRdb attributes to this sequence the protein of a much larger clone, which differs from the DNA translation at residue 11; a read error is likely, and the protein displayed is translated from the DNA. This CDR3 is also generated by other DNA sequences in the sample. The chain joins TRDV2 to TRDJ1; D not resolved. CDR1 GEAIGNYY and CDR2 EKD come from the germline V gene. CDR3 size: 15 residues. The chain's CDR3 is CACDTLSGYTGKLIF. Written as DNA, the CDR3 is TGTGCCTGTGACACTCTCTCGGGGTACACCGGTAAACTCATCTTT.

This clone turned up a few times. The chain joins TRDV2 to TRDJ1; 10 bases align to TRDD3. CDR1 is GEAIGNYY and CDR2 is EKD in the germline V gene. With V trimmed by 2 bases and J by 2 bases, 10 bases remained unmatched. The CDR3 spans 17 residues. This chain's CDR3 is CACDNLLGDPPTDKLIF. The CDR3 bases are TGTGCCTGTGACAATCTACTGGGGGATCCACCGACCGATAAACTCATCTTT.

A note on this clone: With a far larger clone one base away, a read error is the likely cause. This sample also contains other DNA sequences that code for the same CDR3. The chain recombines TRDV2 with TRDJ1; 8 bases are a match to TRDD3. CDR3 length equals 15 residues. Germline V gives CDR1 GEAIGNYY, CDR2 EKD. For the CDR3, the DNA is TGTGCCTGCGACACCGTTGGGGGATACACCGATAAACTCATCTTT. Translating gives CACDTVGGYTDKLIF.

Comment on this clone: A much larger clone lies one base from this, so it may be a read error. The identical CDR3 is also encoded by other nucleotide sequences in the sample. This chain links TRDV2 with TRDJ1; 7 nucleotides line up with TRDD3. The CDR3 consists of 17 residues. Germline V lookup: CDR1 GEAIGNYY, CDR2 EKD. The CDR3 loop reads CACDTLRSGGHTDKLIF. The DNA of the CDR3 is TGTGCCTGTGACACCCTAAGATCTGGGGGTCACACTGATAAACTCATCTTT.

To note about this clone: A single base is all that separates this from a far larger clone, so a read error is likely. Other DNA sequences from this sample encode an identical CDR3 as well. The chain uses TRDV2 and TRDJ1, with 13 positions matching TRDD3. Germline values: CDR1 GEAIGNYY, CDR2 EKD. This CDR3 contains 17 residues. CDR3 in amino acids: CACDNLLGDTEGDKLIF. Here the CDR3 DNA reads TGTGCCTGCGACAATCTACTGGGGGATACGGAGGGCGATAAACTCATCTTT.

Sample share makes this clone medium-sized. Other nucleotide sequences from this sample produce the same CDR3. The rearrangement links TRDV2 to TRDJ1; 11 nucleotides agree with TRDD3. J lost 3 bases, V lost 3 bases, and 14 bases had no gene match. Germline V CDR1 and CDR2: GEAIGNYY, EKD. The CDR3 sequence is 18 residues long. CDR3 residues: CACDPLGDRRSEADKLIF. The CDR3 region has the DNA TGTGCCTGTGACCCACTGGGGGATAGGAGGTCGGAAGCCGATAAACTCATCTTT.

This clone is labeled medium-sized. The rearrangement joins TRDV2 to TRDJ1, with 12 bases matching TRDD3. J lost 4 bases, V lost 3 bases, and 14 bases had no gene match. The CDR3 has 18 residues. The germline V gene encodes CDR1 GEAIGNYY and CDR2 EKD. The DNA of the CDR3 is TGTGCCTGTGACCACGTACTGGGGGATACCCCTCGAGGCGATAAACTCATCTTT. Protein product: CACDHVLGDTPRGDKLIF.

The sample holds a few counts of this clone. This DNA's translation and the protein TCRdb lists, from a much larger clone, do not match at residue 4, likely due to a read error; the protein shown is translated from the DNA. This rearrangement joins TRDV2 to TRDJ1; 11 bases are a match to TRDD3. Germline lookup yields CDR1 GEAIGNYY and CDR2 EKD. The CDR3 has 18 amino acids. The CDR3: CACVTVGGGYARTDKLIF. CDR3 nucleotides: TGTGCCTGTGTCACCGTTGGTGGGGGATACGCGCGCACCGATAAACTCATCTTT.

Worth noting for this clone: A much larger clone differs by one base, so this may be a read error. The chain couples TRDV2 to TRDJ2, with TRDD3 identical over 10 bases. The CDR3 runs 23 residues. The V and J ends lost 3 bases and 0 bases, in that order; junction bases with no gene match: 24. CDR1 and CDR2 from the germline V gene are GEAIGNYY and EKD. The CDR3 is CACDPTTTGGGYAHQTLTAQLFF. CDR3 nucleotides: TGTGCCTGTGACCCGACGACGACCGGAGGGGGATACGCCCATCAAACTTTGACAGCACAACTCTTCTTT.

This clone was counted between two and nine times. This DNA's translation differs at residue 3 from TCRdb's protein, which comes from a much larger clone; a read error is likely, and the protein shown is translated from the DNA. The chain joins TRDV2 to TRDJ1; 8 bases fit TRDD3. Germline V gene lookup returns CDR1 GEAIGNYY and CDR2 EKD. The CDR3 contains 16 residues. The CDR3 loop reads CARDTLLGEDTDKLIF. The CDR3 DNA follows: TGTGCCCGTGACACGCTGCTGGGGGAGGACACCGATAAACTCATCTTT.

This clone showed up just a few times. TCRdb pairs this DNA with a much larger clone's protein that differs at residue 11, likely a read error; the protein shown was translated from the DNA. The rearrangement links TRDV2 to TRDJ3; maybe TRDD3 (5 bases). The CDR3 has 18 residues. Germline V gene data show CDR1 as GEAIGNYY and CDR2 as EKD. This CDR3 reads CACDTVGSSSRDTRQMFF. CDR3 DNA sequence: TGTGCCTGTGACACCGTGGGGTCGAGCTCCCGGGACACCCGACAGATGTTTTTC.

Concerning this clone: Translating this DNA gives a protein that differs at residue 8 from the TCRdb one, which belongs to a much larger clone; a read error is likely, and the protein shown is this translation. The chain links TRDV2 to TRDJ1; a weak D match, TRDD3 (6 bases). The CDR3 extends over 18 amino acids. Deletions cut 1 base from V and 0 bases from J, with 20 bases between. CDR1 and CDR2 (germline): GEAIGNYY, EKD. The CDR3 DNA is TGTGCCTGTGACACGCTGGGGAGCGATCCGAATGACACCGATAAACTCATCTTT. Its translation: CACDTLGSDPNDTDKLIF.

This chain's CDR3 is CACDTVTPGGYSGTDKLIF. CDR3 coding DNA: TGTGCCTGTGACACCGTGACACCTGGGGGATACTCTGGCACCGATAAACTCATCTTT. The chain uses TRDV2 and TRDJ1, with 11 bases matching TRDD3. CDR3 length: 19 amino acids. The ends lost 0 bases at V and 1 base at J; junction bases unmatched: 12. Germline values: CDR1 GEAIGNYY, CDR2 EKD.